The present TCR beta chain was sequenced within a study of shared clonotypes between healthy human individuals. Study in general: The study used three CD4 naive, three CD4 memory, two CD8 naive and one CD8 memory plate per donor. Findings of the study overall: Across subsets, estimated richness was generally greater for naive than for memory populations.

Points on this clone: Its antigen is undetermined.

Only in-frame clones appear in the TCRdb table, and some are missing; sequencing was by immunoSEQ multiplex PCR. Among over a million clones listed, around 97% were seen once. Every contributor of samples was a Caucasian grown-up residing in Nashville, Tennessee. Sequences were obtained from naive CD4+ T cells sorted from blood. Subset: CD45RA+ positively selected. This clonotype was sampled from a man aged 25-45 years in good health.

The CDR3 sequence: CASRPENTGANVLTF. The CDR3 DNA reads as TGTGCCAGCAGACCTGAAAATACTGGGGCCAACGTCCTGACTTTC. This sequence joins TRBV28 and TRBJ2-6; D is unclear. Trimming stripped 6 bases from V and 2 bases from J, with 11 bases between. The length of the CDR3 is 15 residues. The germline CDR1 and CDR2 sequences are MDHEN and SYDVKM.